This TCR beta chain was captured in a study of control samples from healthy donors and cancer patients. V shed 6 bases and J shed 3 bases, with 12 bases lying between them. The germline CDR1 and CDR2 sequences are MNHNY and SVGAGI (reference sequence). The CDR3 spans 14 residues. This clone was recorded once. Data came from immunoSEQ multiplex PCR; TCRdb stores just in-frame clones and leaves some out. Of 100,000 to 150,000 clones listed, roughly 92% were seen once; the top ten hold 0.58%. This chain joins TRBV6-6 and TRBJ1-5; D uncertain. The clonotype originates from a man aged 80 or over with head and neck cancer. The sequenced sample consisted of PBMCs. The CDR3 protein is CASSHPAVNQPQHF. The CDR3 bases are TGTGCCAGCAGCCACCCGGCCGTCAATCAGCCCCAGCATTTT.